This TCR beta chain was sequenced in a study of shared clonotypes between healthy human individuals. Overall study: Two female and three male donors aged 18 to 49 were enrolled. Study-wide points: Clonotype sharing levels among donors were expected to vary with sequencing depth.

An even split of each subset's genomic DNA across several immunoSEQ plates was performed. Method: immunoSEQ multiplex PCR; TCRdb's copy keeps in-frame clones and lacks some. Here the sample spans about 510,000 clones, less than 85% being singletons. Note on this clone: The antigen is not known.

The CDR3 extends over 15 amino acids. J gave up 8 bases and V 6 bases, and 11 bases lay outside the gene matches. Germline V gives CDR1 SGHTS, CDR2 YDEGEE. The source material was PBMCs. The V call is TRBV5-8, the J call TRBJ1-4; 9 positions agree with TRBD1. The receptor was isolated from a woman between 35 and 50 years old in good health. Some clones in this sample may be carry-over from other donors' samples. For the CDR3, the DNA is TGTGCCAGCACCCAAACCGGGACAGGGACCGAAAAACTGTTTTTT. Protein sequence: CASTQTGTGTEKLFF.